Below, one TCR beta chain is given with its context. As yet, its antigen is unknown. The entry originates in a study of regulatory dendritic cells for organ transplantation. Study context: Dendritic cell cultures received LPS on day 6.

Sorted T cells were CFSE-labeled and cultured 5 days with allogeneic regulatory or mature dendritic cells at 1:10. V shed 5 bases and J shed 1 base, with 9 bases lying between them. In germline, CDR1 is MNHNS, CDR2 SASEGT. The CDR3 has 14 residues. TCRdb's table, derived via immunoSEQ multiplex PCR, lists solely in-frame clones and lacks some. The sample has approximately 10,000 clones, about three fifths seen once. Study-level findings and limits: Regulatory dendritic cells appeared to expand memory CD8+ clones less than mature ones. Naive CD4+ and CD8+ repertoires were highly diverse; memory CD8+ was most oligoclonal. The authors noted considerable between-person heterogeneity in alloreactive memory CD8+ cells.

The source is a human donor in good health. The chain combines TRBV6-1 with TRBJ2-1; possibly TRBD1 for D (6 bases). The sequencing input was naive CD4+ T cells from blood cultured with dendritic cells. Subset here: CD45RA+ naive T cells. The DNA for the CDR3 is TGTGCCAGCAGTAGCAGGGGATCCTACAATGAGCAGTTCTTC. Protein sequence: CASSSRGSYNEQFF.